This T cell receptor beta chain stems from a study of T-cell memory formation after mild COVID-19. Study in general: There were largely donor-specific TCR clusters.

Employing constant-segment primers, 5'RACE generated TCR alpha and TCR beta cDNA libraries bearing sample barcodes and UMIs. TCRdb processed the 5' RACE reads anew with MiXCR; each CDR3 protein has one entry. The sample records around 500,000 distinct CDR3 sequences, 15% to 20% being singletons. This clonotype was found a few times. Antigen specificity is unknown. Trimming took 6 bases from V and 5 from J, leaving 9 bases between them. CDR3 length: 12 residues. Study-wide findings and caveats: Second-wave clones that peaked on day 37 lacked confirmed SARS-CoV-2 specificity.

Input material: PBMCs or a T cell subset sorted from them (not recorded which). This sequence was found in an adult woman who had mild COVID-19 (a few samples of this study predate the infection). Cell type and time point are not known. The V and J genes are TRBV12-3 or TRBV12-4 and TRBJ2-3, with a weak D call TRBD2 (5 bases). CDR3: CASSPGIDTQYF. CDR3 bases: TGTGCCAGCAGCCCCGGGATAGATACGCAGTATTTT.